These T cell receptor beta chains were read from a single sample in a study of identical twins. Via MiXCR, TCRdb re-called the 5' RACE reads, giving one row per CDR3 protein. This sample yields approximately 700,000 distinct CDR3 sequences, of which 15% to 20% are seen a single time; 10% to 15% belongs to the top ten. These data were likewise used in another study, on T cells expressing NK-cell markers.

The sample comprised PBMCs. These receptors all stem from a woman under 30 in good health. CDR3s include the opening cysteine and the closing phenylalanine or tryptophan. The D gene is left open where the match is weak. Clone size is stated in some rows and not others, as once, few, many or a class when expanded.

CDR3 protein: CASRQTSHNEQFF
CDR3 DNA: TGCGCCAGCAGACAGACCTCACACAATGAGCAGTTCTTC
clone size: few
V gene: TRBV5-1
D gene: NA
J gene: TRBJ2-1

CDR3 protein: CASSYYTGWTTEAFF
CDR3 DNA: TGTGCCAGCAGTTACTATACAGGGTGGACCACTGAAGCTTTCTTT
clone size: NA
V gene: TRBV6-5
D gene: NA
J gene: TRBJ1-1

CDR3 protein: CASSLDATGETQYF
CDR3 DNA: TGCGCCAGCAGCTTGGACGCAACCGGGGAGACCCAGTACTTC
clone size: few
V gene: TRBV5-1
D gene: NA
J gene: TRBJ2-5

CDR3 protein: CASSGFGLAAYEQYF
CDR3 DNA: TGTGCCAGCTCCGGTTTCGGACTAGCGGCCTACGAGCAGTACTTC
clone size: NA
V gene: TRBV5-5
D gene: TRBD2
J gene: TRBJ2-7

CDR3 protein: CSATTGEHGYTF
CDR3 DNA: TGCAGTGCTACCACAGGGGAACATGGCTACACCTTC
clone size: NA
V gene: TRBV20-1
D gene: TRBD1
J gene: TRBJ1-2

CDR3 protein: CASSVPIYGYTF
CDR3 DNA: TGTGCCAGCAGTGTCCCGATCTATGGCTACACCTTC
clone size: many
V gene: TRBV2
D gene: NA
J gene: TRBJ1-2

CDR3 protein: CASSVMSLQGQGSNYGYTF
CDR3 DNA: TGTGCCAGCAGCGTAATGTCGTTACAGGGGCAAGGCTCTAACTATGGCTACACCTTC
clone size: few
V gene: TRBV9
D gene: TRBD1
J gene: TRBJ1-2

CDR3 protein: CSAGKPIAKNIQYF
CDR3 DNA: TGCAGTGCGGGGAAACCCATAGCCAAAAACATTCAGTACTTC
clone size: NA
V gene: TRBV20-1
D gene: NA
J gene: TRBJ2-4

CDR3 protein: CASSLAEGVSYTF
CDR3 DNA: TGCGCCAGCAGCTTGGCCGAAGGGGTGAGCTACACCTTC
clone size: NA
V gene: TRBV5-1
D gene: NA
J gene: TRBJ1-2

CDR3 protein: CASLFAGMNTEAFF
CDR3 DNA: TGTGCCAGCCTCTTCGCGGGAATGAACACTGAAGCTTTCTTT
clone size: many
V gene: TRBV12-3/TRBV12-4
D gene: NA
J gene: TRBJ1-1

CDR3 protein: CASSVGPGLASGGELFF
CDR3 DNA: TGTGCCAGCAGCGTCGGGCCCGGACTAGCCTCCGGCGGGGAGCTGTTTTTT
clone size: NA
V gene: TRBV9
D gene: TRBD2
J gene: TRBJ2-2

CDR3 protein: CSARVATGESPLHF
CDR3 DNA: TGCAGTGCTAGAGTTGCTACAGGGGAATCACCCCTCCACTTT
clone size: NA
V gene: TRBV20-1
D gene: TRBD1
J gene: TRBJ1-6

CDR3 protein: CASSLRQTATNEKLFF
CDR3 DNA: TGTGCCAGCAGCTTGAGGCAAACTGCAACTAATGAAAAACTGTTTTTT
clone size: few
V gene: TRBV5-6
D gene: NA
J gene: TRBJ1-4

CDR3 protein: CASSLVHLNQPQHF
CDR3 DNA: TGTGCCAGCAGCTTGGTCCACCTCAATCAGCCCCAGCATTTT
clone size: NA
V gene: TRBV5-5
D gene: NA
J gene: TRBJ1-5

CDR3 protein: CSASGLAGGPSEQFF
CDR3 DNA: TGCAGTGCTAGTGGTCTCGCGGGAGGGCCAAGTGAGCAGTTCTTC
clone size: few
V gene: TRBV20-1
D gene: TRBD2
J gene: TRBJ2-1

CDR3 protein: CASSRGLAGYNEQFF
CDR3 DNA: TGTGCCAGCAGCAGAGGACTAGCGGGTTACAATGAGCAGTTCTTC
clone size: many
V gene: TRBV12-3/TRBV12-4
D gene: TRBD2
J gene: TRBJ2-1

CDR3 protein: CASSLTPAPGYEQYF
CDR3 DNA: TGTGCCAGCAGCTTAACTCCGGCGCCGGGCTACGAGCAGTACTTC
clone size: NA
V gene: TRBV7-3
D gene: NA
J gene: TRBJ2-7

CDR3 protein: CASSMGTGLTDTQYF
CDR3 DNA: TGTGCCAGCAGCATGGGCACAGGGCTCACAGATACGCAGTATTTT
clone size: NA
V gene: TRBV5-5
D gene: NA
J gene: TRBJ2-3

CDR3 protein: CASSQTGTGNQPQHF
CDR3 DNA: TGCGCCAGCAGTCAGACGGGGACAGGCAATCAGCCCCAGCATTTT
clone size: NA
V gene: TRBV23-1
D gene: TRBD1
J gene: TRBJ1-5

CDR3 protein: CASAGTHNEQFF
CDR3 DNA: TGTGCCAGCGCCGGGACTCACAATGAGCAGTTCTTC
clone size: few
V gene: TRBV12-3/TRBV12-4
D gene: NA
J gene: TRBJ2-1

CDR3 protein: CATSRDLGSPLHF
CDR3 DNA: TGTGCCACCAGCAGAGATCTGGGATCACCCCTCCACTTT
clone size: few
V gene: TRBV15
D gene: NA
J gene: TRBJ1-6

CDR3 protein: CASSLHQNTGELFF
CDR3 DNA: TGTGCCAGCAGCCTACACCAGAACACCGGGGAGCTGTTTTTT
clone size: NA
V gene: TRBV7-9
D gene: NA
J gene: TRBJ2-2

CDR3 protein: CASSPSRDRVPNNEQFF
CDR3 DNA: TGTGCCAGCAGTCCCTCCCGGGACAGGGTGCCCAACAATGAGCAGTTCTTC
clone size: NA
V gene: TRBV6-1
D gene: TRBD1
J gene: TRBJ2-1

CDR3 protein: CASSPEPGQRQRTQYF
CDR3 DNA: TGCGCCAGCAGCCCTGAGCCAGGGCAGAGGCAACGGACCCAGTACTTC
clone size: NA
V gene: TRBV5-1
D gene: NA
J gene: TRBJ2-5

CDR3 protein: CASSLGGLKGGGYTF
CDR3 DNA: TGTGCCAGCAGCTTAGGGGGCCTCAAAGGGGGTGGCTACACCTTC
clone size: few
V gene: TRBV7-2
D gene: NA
J gene: TRBJ1-2

CDR3 protein: CASSYRVPGELFF
CDR3 DNA: TGTGCCAGCAGTTACAGGGTCCCCGGGGAGCTGTTTTTT
clone size: NA
V gene: TRBV6-5
D gene: NA
J gene: TRBJ2-2

CDR3 protein: CASSHSGAPDTQYF
CDR3 DNA: TGTGCCAGCAGCCACTCGGGGGCCCCAGATACGCAGTATTTT
clone size: few
V gene: TRBV14
D gene: NA
J gene: TRBJ2-3

CDR3 protein: CASMRGSQETQYF
CDR3 DNA: TGTGCCAGCATGCGGGGATCACAAGAGACCCAGTACTTC
clone size: NA
V gene: TRBV2
D gene: NA
J gene: TRBJ2-5

CDR3 protein: CASSYRTGNRGNEQFF
CDR3 DNA: TGTGCCAGCAGTTATAGGACAGGCAATCGGGGGAATGAGCAGTTCTTC
clone size: few
V gene: TRBV6-5
D gene: NA
J gene: TRBJ2-1

CDR3 protein: CASSYGSPPNIQYF
CDR3 DNA: TGTGCCAGCAGTTACGGCTCACCCCCAAACATTCAGTACTTC
clone size: many
V gene: TRBV6-2/TRBV6-3
D gene: NA
J gene: TRBJ2-4

CDR3 protein: CATRLAGGPSEQYF
CDR3 DNA: TGTGCCACTAGGCTTGCGGGAGGGCCTTCCGAGCAGTACTTC
clone size: NA
V gene: TRBV19
D gene: TRBD2
J gene: TRBJ2-7

CDR3 protein: CASIRIKGVSEAFF
CDR3 DNA: TGTGCCAGCATTAGAATCAAAGGGGTTTCAGAAGCTTTCTTT
clone size: NA
V gene: TRBV27
D gene: NA
J gene: TRBJ1-1

CDR3 protein: CSARDPRGPSYEQYF
CDR3 DNA: TGCAGTGCTAGAGATCCCCGGGGACCCTCCTACGAGCAGTACTTC
clone size: NA
V gene: TRBV20-1
D gene: NA
J gene: TRBJ2-7

CDR3 protein: CASTQSPETNTGELFF
CDR3 DNA: TGTGCCAGCACCCAAAGTCCCGAGACGAACACCGGGGAGCTGTTTTTT
clone size: few
V gene: TRBV4-2
D gene: NA
J gene: TRBJ2-2